One sample yielded the 32 T cell receptor beta chains listed below, sequenced in a study of T cells in women clearing cervical HPV infection. Libraries were prepared by immunoSEQ multiplex PCR; TCRdb keeps only in-frame clonotypes and omits some of them. This sample's clone table lists 20,000 to 25,000 clones. The source material was blood buffy coat. Source of these receptors: a woman between 18 and 70 years old with a cervical HPV16 infection that either progressed to CIN3+ or cleared (not recorded which).

Notes on this clone: Coverage ceases 3 residues before the CDR3 finishes, and the germline J gene fills in the end. The V and J genes are TRBV6-2 or TRBV6-3 and TRBJ2-2; TRBD1 agrees at 8 bases. CDR1 is MNHEY, CDR2 SVGEGT, per germline. The CDR3 has 16 amino acids. The CDR3 protein is CASSYPGQGSGEKLFF. CDR3 bases read: TGTGCCAGCAGTTACCCCGGACAGGGTAGTGGAGAAAAG.

As for this clone: From the germline J gene comes the end of the CDR3, since the read stops 3 residues before it. The chain carries TRBV6-1 and TRBJ1-1; D ambiguous. From germline, CDR1 is MNHNS and CDR2 SASEGT. The ends were cut back, 2 bases at V and 5 bases at J, with 21 bases in the middle. The CDR3 sequence is 17 residues long. The covered CDR3 bases are TGTGCCAGCAGTGAAAGCGGCATCATTGGGATTAGGACTGAA. Encoded protein: CASSESGIIGIRTE. The CDR3 in full is CASSESGIIGIRTEAFF.

Note on this clone: The CDR3 extends 3 residues past the end of the read, so its final part is completed from the germline J gene. The rearrangement joins TRBV10-3 to TRBJ2-7, with TRBD1 identical over 10 bases. The CDR3 covers 15 residues. The junction had 4 bases not matched to a gene; V was cut back by 2 bases and J by 3 bases. Per germline, CDR1 ENHRY and CDR2 SYGVKD. The CDR3 bases that were read are TGTGCCATCAGTGAGGGCGGGACAGGGGACTACGAG. This codes for CAISEGGTGDYE. The whole CDR3 protein reads CAISEGGTGDYEQYF.

A remark on this clone: Read sequence stops 3 residues before the CDR3 end, and the germline J gene provides the missing end. V usage is TRBV18 and J usage is TRBJ1-1; D not certain. Germline V gene sequence: CDR1 KGHSH, CDR2 LQKENI. CDR3 length: 12 amino acids. CDR3 bases read: TGTGCCAGCTCACCACAGGGTTACGAG. Protein: CASSPQGYE. Given in full, the CDR3 is CASSPQGYEAFF.

In regard to this clone: The CDR3 is cut off 3 residues early in the read; its end comes from the germline J gene. V usage is TRBV6-2 or TRBV6-3 and J usage is TRBJ2-5; the match to TRBD2 covers 9 bases. Trimming cost V 2 bases and J 2 bases; bases outside gene matches: 6. Germline assignment: CDR1 MNHEY and CDR2 SVGEGT. The CDR3 spans 16 residues. CDR3: CASSYAVAGAQETQYF. The sequenced part of the CDR3 DNA is TGTGCCAGCAGTTACGCGGTAGCGGGGGCTCAAGAGACC.

In regard to this clone: Read data end 3 residues before the CDR3 end; the end is taken from the germline J gene. The chain has TRBV2 and TRBJ1-2; D remains ambiguous. The CDR3 consists of 15 residues. Per the germline V gene, CDR1 is SNHLY and CDR2 is FYNNEI. CDR3 sequence: CASSENGASLNDYTF. The part of the CDR3 DNA that was read is TGTGCCAGCAGTGAAAATGGAGCTAGTCTCAATGAC.

As concerns this clone: An end of the junction does not agree with germline; a read error may underlie this. The CDR3 extends 3 residues past the end of the read, so its final part is completed from the germline J gene. Within the sample, other DNA sequences also encode this same CDR3. This chain links TRBV30 with TRBJ1-3; TRBD1 agrees at 7 bases. Germline V gives CDR1 GTSNPN, CDR2 SVGIG (reference sequence). The CDR3 sequence is 16 residues long. The CDR3 loop reads CAWSVRQGLGGNTIYF. CDR3 DNA, as far as it was read: TGTGCCTGGAGTGTAAGACAGGGTTTAGGTGGAAACACG. The full variable domain, rest sourced from reference TRBV30 and TRBJ1-3, is SQTIHQWPATLVQPVGSPLSLECTVEGTSNPNLYWYRQAAGRGLQLLFYSVGIGQISSEVPQNLSASRPQDRQFILSSKKLLLSDSGFYLCAWSVRQGLGGNTIYFGEGSWLTVV.

Worth noting for this clone: The sequenced fragment ends 3 residues before the CDR3 boundary, so the rest is inferred from the germline J gene. The gene calls are TRBV7-9 and TRBJ1-4; D gene uncertain. The CDR3 runs to 13 residues. From germline, CDR1 is SEHNR and CDR2 FQNEAQ (reference sequence). V dropped 3 bases and J dropped 8 bases, with 10 bases sitting between them. CDR3 residues: CASSFGPHEKLFF. The part of the CDR3 DNA that was read is TGTGCCAGCAGCTTCGGTCCCCACGAAAAA.

Remarks on this clone: The read is 3 residues too short to cover the CDR3 end, so that end is filled in from the germline J gene. V gene TRBV29-1 combines with J gene TRBJ2-5; 9 nucleotides agree with TRBD1. Trimming cost V 6 bases and J 5 bases; bases outside gene matches: 16. The germline V gene encodes CDR1 SQVTM and CDR2 ANQGSEA. The CDR3 has 16 residues. The CDR3 loop reads CSVAGTGRDLRETQYF. Incomplete CDR3 DNA: TGCAGCGTAGCCGGGACAGGGAGGGATCTGAGGGAGACC.

The CDR3 DNA, read in part, is TGTGCCAGCTCACCGGACTCCAATGAC. This encodes CASSPDSND. The entire CDR3 protein is CASSPDSNDYTF. This rearrangement joins TRBV18 to TRBJ1-2; D uncertain. The CDR3 goes on 3 residues after the read ends, and that part is filled in from the germline J gene. This CDR3 contains 12 residues. Germline CDR1 is KGHSH and CDR2 is LQKENI.

As concerns this clone: The read terminates 3 residues ahead of where the CDR3 ends, so the germline J gene completes it. J is TRBJ1-2 and V is TRBV2, with TRBD1 matching over 7 bases. This CDR3 region has 15 residues. Per germline, CDR1 SNHLY and CDR2 FYNNEI. The covered CDR3 bases are TGTGCCAGCAGCCAGAGGACAGGTAGCACAGATACC. This gives the protein CASSQRTGSTDT. The whole CDR3 is CASSQRTGSTDTYTF.

Comments on this clone: The read gets to within 3 residues of the CDR3 end, and the germline J gene fills in the rest. V and J are TRBV7-8 and TRBJ2-1; no firm D call. Germline CDR1 reads SGHVS; CDR2 reads FQNEAQ. This CDR3 spans 17 amino acids. Trimming shortened V by 5 bases and J by 0 bases, and 17 bases separated the two germline ends. The sequenced CDR3 bases are TGTGCCAGCAGCCTCCTGCCTTCGGTTAGCTCCTACAATGAG. It is translated as CASSLLPSVSSYNE. From start to end, the CDR3 is CASSLLPSVSSYNEQFF.

The CDR3 region is CASNSGAAYNEQFF. The DNA read from the CDR3 is TGTGCCAGTAATTCGGGAGCGGCCTACAATGAG. This sequence joins TRBV19 and TRBJ2-1, with D perhaps matching TRBD2 (6 bases). The CDR3 extends 3 residues past the end of the read, so its final part is completed from the germline J gene. In germline, CDR1 is LNHDA, CDR2 SQIVND (reference sequence). The V gene lost 7 bases and the J gene lost 2 bases, with 12 bases spanning the gap. CDR3 length: 14 amino acids.

As to this clone: The missing CDR3 end, 3 residues past where the read stops, is filled in from the germline J gene. This chain links TRBV11-2 with TRBJ2-5; TRBD1 aligns across 8 bases. J lost 5 bases, V lost 5 bases, and 10 bases had no gene match. The CDR3 runs 15 residues. In germline, CDR1 is SGHAT, CDR2 FQNNGV. The CDR3 region is CASSKVQGAGETQYF. CDR3 DNA, as far as it was read: TGTGCCAGCAGCAAAGTTCAGGGGGCCGGCGAGACC. Combining the CDR3 with reference TRBV11-2 and TRBJ2-5 gives the whole variable domain EAGVAQSPRYKIIEKRQSVAFWCNPISGHATLYWYQQILGQGPKLLIQFQNNGVVDDSQLPKDRFSAERLKGVDSTLKIQPAKLEDSAVYLCASSKVQGAGETQYFGPGTRLLVL.

About this clone itself: The read finishes 3 residues shy of the CDR3 end, and the germline J gene is used to complete it. The chain employs TRBV11-3 and TRBJ1-1; D unresolved. Germline V gene lookup returns CDR1 SGHNT and CDR2 YENEEA. V dropped 5 bases and J dropped 5 bases, with 9 bases sitting between them. This CDR3 has 12 amino acids. CDR3 loop: CASSRSLTEAFF. Incomplete CDR3 DNA: TGTGCCAGCAGCCGAAGCCTGACTGAA.

A note on this clone: With the read ending 3 residues before the CDR3 end, the germline J gene is used to fill in that end. V gene TRBV2 combines with J gene TRBJ1-2; no firm D call. CDR1 SNHLY and CDR2 FYNNEI come from the germline V gene. This CDR3 comprises 16 residues. The CDR3 reads CASSLDYSGRNDDYTF. The part of the CDR3 DNA that was read is TGTGCCAGCAGTCTTGACTACAGCGGGAGAAACGACGAC.

In regard to this clone: The read gets to within 3 residues of the CDR3 end, and the germline J gene fills in the rest. The rearrangement links TRBV7-6 to TRBJ2-1; 8 bases agree with TRBD2. The CDR3 is 18 residues long. Per germline, CDR1 SGHVS and CDR2 FNYEAQ. The ends lost 0 bases at V and 3 bases at J; junction bases unmatched: 10. Partial CDR3 DNA: TGTGCCAGCAGCTTAGCCCATGGGGGGAGCGGGAGCTACAATGAG. Its translation is CASSLAHGGSGSYNE. The full CDR3 reads CASSLAHGGSGSYNEQFF.

Remarks on this clone: Read coverage stops 3 residues before the CDR3 terminus; the germline J gene supplies the remainder. The chain is built from TRBV7-2 and TRBJ2-5; 10 bases match TRBD2. The CDR3 is 14 amino acids. Germline CDR1 SGHTA, CDR2 FQGNSA. CDR3 residues: CASSPSGGATTQYF. The sequenced part of the CDR3 DNA is TGTGCCAGCAGCCCCAGCGGGGGGGCCACCACC.

This CDR3 is CAWSNFRGGDYTF. The covered CDR3 bases are TGTGCCTGGAGTAATTTTAGGGGTGGCGAC. V is TRBV30 and J is TRBJ1-2; TRBD1 might be the D (5 bases). The read halts 3 residues ahead of the CDR3 end, with the missing end drawn from the germline J gene. CDR3 length: 13 residues. CDR1 and CDR2 from the germline V gene are GTSNPN and SVGIG (reference sequence).

Details on this clone: The read stops 3 residues short of the end of the CDR3; the missing end is completed from the germline J gene. The V gene is TRBV28, the J gene TRBJ1-5; TRBD1 might be the D (6 bases). CDR3 length equals 15 residues. Trimming took off 7 bases at V and 0 bases at J, with 13 bases between the two ends. The V gene's germline CDR1 is MDHEN and CDR2 SYDVKM. The CDR3 loop reads CASKQGTVSNQPQHF. Incomplete CDR3 DNA: TGTGCCAGCAAGCAGGGGACGGTTAGCAATCAGCCC.

Comment on this clone: The observed sequence ends 3 residues before the CDR3 terminus, with the missing tail filled in from the germline J gene. The J gene is TRBJ2-3, the V gene TRBV19; D may be TRBD1 (5 bases). This CDR3 has 14 amino acids. The germline CDR1 and CDR2 sequences are LNHDA and SQIVND (reference sequence). CDR3 loop: CASSIQGLDQPQYF. The CDR3 DNA, read in part, is TGTGCCAGTAGTATACAGGGTCTGGATCAGCCG.

To note about this clone: The observed sequence ends 3 residues before the CDR3 terminus, with the missing tail filled in from the germline J gene. The chain links TRBV28 to TRBJ1-4; D remains unclear. V was trimmed by 3 bases and J by 7 bases, leaving 12 bases between them. CDR3 length equals 14 residues. The germline gives CDR1 MDHEN, CDR2 SYDVKM. CDR3: CASSLHMRGEKLFF. The CDR3 bases that were read are TGTGCCAGCAGTTTGCACATGCGGGGTGAAAAA.

On this clone itself: The sequenced fragment ends 3 residues before the CDR3 boundary, so the rest is inferred from the germline J gene. The chain joins TRBV5-1 to TRBJ2-3, with 7 nucleotides matching TRBD1. The V gene end was trimmed by 0 bases and the J gene end by 3 bases; junction bases not matched to a gene: 4. This CDR3 has 15 residues. Germline V gene data show CDR1 as SGHRS and CDR2 as YFSETQ. Here the CDR3 reads CASSLVGGFTDTQYF. The sequenced CDR3 bases are TGCGCCAGCAGCTTGGTAGGGGGCTTTACAGATACG.

The CDR3 sequence: CASSTGTQLIDTQYF. CDR3 bases read: TGTGCCAGCAGCACCGGGACTCAGCTAATAGATACG. The V and J genes are TRBV5-4 and TRBJ2-3; weak D call: TRBD2 (6 bases). The CDR3 end lies 3 residues beyond the end of the read and is filled in from the germline J gene. With 4 bases removed from V and 5 bases from J, the gap between germline ends came to 17 bases. Germline V gene sequence: CDR1 SGHNT, CDR2 YYREEE (reference sequence). The CDR3 totals 15 residues.

Comments on this clone: Read data end 3 residues before the CDR3 end; the end is taken from the germline J gene. This sequence joins TRBV14 and TRBJ2-2; D unclear. Germline V gene lookup returns CDR1 SGHDN and CDR2 FVKESK. The germline V and J ends were trimmed by 5 bases and 2 bases, with 18 bases remaining between them. The CDR3 has 17 residues. CDR3 residues: CASSLLKGPTNTGELFF. Incomplete CDR3 DNA: TGTGCCAGCAGCTTGTTGAAAGGGCCTACCAACACCGGGGAG. Based on the CDR3 plus reference TRBV14 and TRBJ2-2, the full variable domain is EAGVTQFPSHSVIEKGQTVTLRCDPISGHDNLYWYRRVMGKEIKFLLHFVKESKQDESGMPNNRFLAERTGGTYSTLKVQPAELEDSGVYFCASSLLKGPTNTGELFFGEGSRLTVL.

On this clone: The read ends 3 residues shy of where the CDR3 ends; the end is completed using the germline J gene. The chain employs TRBV20-1 and TRBJ1-2; 7 bases align to TRBD1. J lost 0 bases, V lost 1 base, and 2 bases had no gene match. Looked up from germline, CDR1 is DFQATT and CDR2 is SNEGSKA (reference sequence). The CDR3 has 14 residues. The sequenced CDR3 bases are TGCAGTGCTAGAGCTCAGGGGGCTAACTATGGC. Amino acid sequence: CSARAQGANYG. The whole CDR3 is CSARAQGANYGYTF.

A remark on this clone: The sequence runs out 3 residues before the end of the CDR3; the remainder is reconstructed from the germline J gene. V gene TRBV18 combines with J gene TRBJ1-4; D ambiguous. With 1 base removed from V and 8 bases from J, the gap between germline ends came to 14 bases. CDR1 is KGHSH and CDR2 is LQKENI in the germline V gene. This CDR3 comprises 15 residues. The CDR3 loop is CASSPRPDYKEKLFF. CDR3 bases read: TGTGCCAGCTCACCACGTCCTGATTACAAGGAAAAA.

To note about this clone: The sequenced fragment ends 3 residues before the CDR3 boundary, so the rest is inferred from the germline J gene. The J gene is TRBJ2-3, the V gene TRBV6-2 or TRBV6-3; a weak D match, TRBD1 (6 bases). The CDR3 totals 13 residues. The germline V gene has CDR1 MNHEY and CDR2 SVGEGT. The CDR3 bases that were read are TGTGCCAGCACCCAGGACAGTTATCAGCCG. It encodes CASTQDSYQP. The entire CDR3 protein reads CASTQDSYQPQYF.

For this clone: Coverage ceases 3 residues before the CDR3 finishes, and the germline J gene fills in the end. The rearrangement uses TRBV18 and TRBJ1-2, with 11 bases fitting TRBD1. The CDR3 spans 17 residues. The germline CDR1 and CDR2 sequences are KGHSH and LQKENI. This CDR3 reads CASSPFEKDRGQYDYTF. CDR3 DNA (partial): TGTGCCAGCTCACCATTCGAAAAGGACAGGGGGCAGTACGAC.

The part of the CDR3 DNA that was read is TGTGCCAGCAGCCAGACTAGTTCGTCCTACGAC. Amino acids: CASSQTSSSYD. The full CDR3 is CASSQTSSSYDYTF. V is TRBV7-2 and J is TRBJ1-2; no definite D call. The CDR3 extends 3 residues past the end of the read, so its final part is completed from the germline J gene. Germline CDR1 reads SGHTA; CDR2 reads FQGNSA. The CDR3 totals 14 residues.

A remark on this clone: The read is 3 residues too short to cover the CDR3 end, so that end is filled in from the germline J gene. The chain couples TRBV2 to TRBJ2-5, with 12 bases aligning to TRBD2. The germline gives CDR1 SNHLY, CDR2 FYNNEI. There are 16 residues in the CDR3. V gave up 9 bases and J gave up 1 base; unmatched junction bases: 9. CDR3 in amino acids: CASLIWTSGVQETQYF. The part of the CDR3 DNA that was read is TGTGCCAGTCTAATCTGGACTAGCGGGGTCCAAGAGACC.

On this clone: The read falls 3 residues short of the CDR3 end, and the missing part is taken from the germline J gene. The rearrangement links TRBV30 to TRBJ1-1; D is unresolved. CDR3 size: 13 residues. V lost 0 bases to trimming and J lost 6 bases, with 11 bases between them. Germline V CDR1 and CDR2: GTSNPN, SVGIG (reference sequence). The CDR3 sequence: CAWSVSPNPEAFF. Partial CDR3 DNA: TGTGCCTGGAGTGTAAGTCCTAACCCTGAA. Drawing the rest from reference TRBV30 and TRBJ1-1, the complete variable domain is SQTIHQWPATLVQPVGSPLSLECTVEGTSNPNLYWYRQAAGRGLQLLFYSVGIGQISSEVPQNLSASRPQDRQFILSSKKLLLSDSGFYLCAWSVSPNPEAFFGQGTRLTVV.